Listed below are T cell receptor beta chains from one sample, sequenced in a study of blood T cells in healthy people across ages. Via MiXCR, TCRdb re-called the 5' RACE reads, giving one row per CDR3 protein. The table lists approximately 810,000 distinct CDR3 sequences, 25% to 35% of them singletons. The sample was blood. Receptors were obtained from an elderly woman in good health. Each CDR3 is given with its conserved first and last residue. Size tells how often a clone was seen (once, few, many) or the class of an expanded clone, and some rows leave it out.

V gene	clone size	J gene	CDR3 protein
TRBV29-1	.	TRBJ1-1	CSAVVGQGFSEAFF
TRBV7-2	.	.	CASSPTTTEGYEQYF
TRBV7-9	many	TRBJ1-2	CASSLAPGDGYTF
TRBV7-2	.	TRBJ1-1	CASSGNQLGAFF
TRBV5-5	.	TRBJ1-1	CASSTGYAEAFF
TRBV6-2/TRBV6-3	.	TRBJ1-1	CASSPIREANTEAFF
TRBV12-5	few	.	CASGLPPRDRGHEQYF
TRBV7-2	many	TRBJ2-7	CASSATGGPASYEQYF
TRBV12-3/TRBV12-4	few	TRBJ2-7	CASSQGTSGGVYNEQYF
TRBV7-9	many	TRBJ1-2	CASSVTASYGYTF
TRBV12-3/TRBV12-4	many	TRBJ2-1	CASRTTGNNEQFF
TRBV29-1	many	TRBJ1-2	CSVEENYGYTF
TRBV20-1	many	TRBJ2-1	CSARGRLAESYNEQFF
TRBV20-1	few	TRBJ1-3	CSASPASWGTGNTIYF
TRBV12-3/TRBV12-4	few	TRBJ1-6	CASRSRVPSYNSPLHF
TRBV15	.	TRBJ1-6	CATSRERPDSPPHF
TRBV6-4	.	.	CASSEVRFFQETQYF
TRBV5-5	few	.	CASRGGAWRNEQYF
TRBV7-2	.	TRBJ2-7	CALGAGGPGEQYF
TRBV18	few	TRBJ1-2	CASSPGLENYGYTF
TRBV6-2/TRBV6-3	.	TRBJ1-1	CASSFPPVRTEAFF
TRBV5-5	.	TRBJ2-7	CASSLQPTSSYEQYF